This TCR beta chain was sequenced in a study of CD8+ T cells in alopecia areata. Background on the study: The percentage of affected scalp area served as the score of severity for treated patients.

Study-level findings and limits: Within the top 100, expanded CD8+ clones significantly decreased with tofacitinib, as did scalp clonality.

To note about this clone: The antigen is not known.

Sequencing used cDNA as its template, made by extracting RNA and reverse transcribing it. Using immunoSEQ multiplex PCR, the repertoire was profiled, and TCRdb retains in-frame clones only, with some absent. Of about 210,000 clones in the sample, around 65% are singletons; the top ten hold more than 1%. Treatment described: oral pan-JAK inhibitor, 5-10 mg twice daily. Sample: CD4+ T cells sorted from blood, taken at week 44, from a patient treated with tofacitinib. The receptor was isolated from a human donor with alopecia areata.

As DNA, the CDR3 is TGTGCCAGCAGCGCCCTAAGGGGGGTCGAGCAGTACTTC. Protein: CASSALRGVEQYF. The chain is built from TRBV7-2 and TRBJ2-7; D assignment may be TRBD1 or TRBD2 (6 bases each). V was shortened by 5 bases and J by 6 bases, with 14 bases between the two germline ends. The CDR3 has 13 amino acids. The germline V gene encodes CDR1 SGHTA and CDR2 FQGNSA.